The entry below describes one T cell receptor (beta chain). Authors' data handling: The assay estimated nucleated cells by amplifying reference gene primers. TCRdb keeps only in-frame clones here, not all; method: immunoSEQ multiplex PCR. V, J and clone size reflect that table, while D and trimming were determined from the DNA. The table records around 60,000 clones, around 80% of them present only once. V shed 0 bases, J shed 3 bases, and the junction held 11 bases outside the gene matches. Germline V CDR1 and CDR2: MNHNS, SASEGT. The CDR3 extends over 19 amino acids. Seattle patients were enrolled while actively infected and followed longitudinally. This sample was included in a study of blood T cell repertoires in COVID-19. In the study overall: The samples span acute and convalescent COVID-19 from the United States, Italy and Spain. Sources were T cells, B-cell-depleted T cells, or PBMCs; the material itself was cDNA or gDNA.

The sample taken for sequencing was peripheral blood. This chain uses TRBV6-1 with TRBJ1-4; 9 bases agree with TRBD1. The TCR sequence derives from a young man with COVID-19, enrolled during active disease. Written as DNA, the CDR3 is TGTGCCAGCAGTGAAGCGTCGGACAGGGGATATATAGCTAATGAAAAACTGTTTTTT. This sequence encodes CASSEASDRGYIANEKLFF.